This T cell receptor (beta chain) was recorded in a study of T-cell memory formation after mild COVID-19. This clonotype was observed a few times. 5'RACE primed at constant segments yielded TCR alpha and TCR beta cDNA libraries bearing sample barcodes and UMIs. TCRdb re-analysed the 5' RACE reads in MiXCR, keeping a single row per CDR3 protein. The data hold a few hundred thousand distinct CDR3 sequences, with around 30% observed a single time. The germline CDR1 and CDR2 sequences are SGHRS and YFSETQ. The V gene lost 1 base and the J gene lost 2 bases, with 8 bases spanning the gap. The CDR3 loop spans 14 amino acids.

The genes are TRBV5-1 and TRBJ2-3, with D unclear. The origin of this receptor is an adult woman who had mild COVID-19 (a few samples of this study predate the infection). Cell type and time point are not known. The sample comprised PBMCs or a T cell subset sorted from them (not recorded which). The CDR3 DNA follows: TGCGCCAGCAGCTTGATCTTCTTCACAGATACGCAGTATTTT. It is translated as CASSLIFFTDTQYF.